The rows below give T cell receptor beta chains drawn from one sample of a study of blood T cells in healthy people across ages. TCRdb recomputed calls from the 5' RACE reads with MiXCR, one row per CDR3 protein. The table lists roughly 800,000 distinct CDR3 sequences, roughly 60% of them singletons, with over 20% in the top ten. The sample taken for sequencing was blood. All receptors come from a man aged 30 to 45 in good health. Both conserved end residues are part of each CDR3. D genes are given only for firm matches. The listing skips clone size in some rows; elsewhere it reads once, few, many or a size class.

J gene: TRBJ2-1
clone size: .
V gene: TRBV9
D gene: TRBD2
CDR3 protein: CASSLRTSGRSNEQFF
CDR3 DNA: TGTGCCAGCAGCCTTCGGACTAGCGGGAGATCAAATGAGCAGTTCTTC

J gene: TRBJ2-3
clone size: .
V gene: TRBV7-3
D gene: .
CDR3 protein: CASSSTSDADTQYF
CDR3 DNA: TGTGCCAGCAGCTCGACTAGTGATGCAGATACGCAGTATTTT

J gene: TRBJ2-5
clone size: .
V gene: TRBV1
D gene: .
CDR3 protein: CTSSQACTGEVETQYF
CDR3 DNA: TGCACCAGCAGCCAAGCGTGTACGGGAGAGGTGGAGACCCAGTACTTC

J gene: TRBJ2-5
clone size: .
V gene: TRBV5-1
D gene: .
CDR3 protein: CASSLLDQQETQYF
CDR3 DNA: TGCGCCAGCAGCTTGTTGGATCAACAAGAGACCCAGTACTTC

J gene: TRBJ2-1
clone size: few
V gene: TRBV5-5
D gene: TRBD2
CDR3 protein: CASSYGGYNEQFF
CDR3 DNA: TGTGCCAGCAGTTACGGGGGGTACAATGAGCAGTTCTTC

J gene: TRBJ2-3
clone size: once
V gene: TRBV3-1
D gene: .
CDR3 protein: CASSQDLRRAGTDTQYF
CDR3 DNA: TGTGCCAGCAGCCAAGACCTACGTCGGGCTGGCACAGATACGCAGTATTTT

J gene: TRBJ2-4
clone size: .
V gene: TRBV7-2
D gene: .
CDR3 protein: CASSLDDRSLQYF
CDR3 DNA: TGTGCCAGCAGCTTAGATGACAGATCTCTGCAGTACTTC

J gene: TRBJ1-2
clone size: .
V gene: TRBV15
D gene: .
CDR3 protein: CATSRDLWRVYGYTF
CDR3 DNA: TGTGCCACCAGCAGAGATCTTTGGCGGGTCTATGGCTACACCTTC

J gene: TRBJ1-2
clone size: .
V gene: TRBV20-1
D gene: .
CDR3 protein: CSAAVGGYTF
CDR3 DNA: TGCAGTGCTGCCGTGGGGGGCTACACCTTC

J gene: TRBJ2-7
clone size: .
V gene: TRBV4-2
D gene: TRBD1
CDR3 protein: CASSQASGQFEQYF
CDR3 DNA: TGTGCCAGCAGCCAAGCCTCGGGACAGTTCGAGCAGTACTTC

J gene: TRBJ2-1
clone size: .
V gene: TRBV4-3
D gene: .
CDR3 protein: CASSQDSQGSIYNEQFF
CDR3 DNA: TGCGCCAGCAGCCAAGATTCTCAGGGATCGATTTACAATGAGCAGTTCTTC

J gene: TRBJ2-2
clone size: .
V gene: TRBV15
D gene: .
CDR3 protein: CATWGNTGELFF
CDR3 DNA: TGTGCCACCTGGGGAAACACCGGGGAGCTGTTTTTT

J gene: TRBJ2-1
clone size: .
V gene: TRBV11-2
D gene: .
CDR3 protein: CASSLDRGRNNEQFF
CDR3 DNA: TGTGCCAGCAGCTTAGACCGGGGAAGAAACAATGAGCAGTTCTTC

J gene: TRBJ2-4
clone size: .
V gene: TRBV5-1
D gene: TRBD1
CDR3 protein: CASSLAGQGTNIQYF
CDR3 DNA: TGCGCCAGCAGCTTGGCGGGACAGGGGACGAACATTCAGTACTTC

J gene: TRBJ2-1
clone size: .
V gene: TRBV4-2
D gene: TRBD2
CDR3 protein: CASSQVGPGLAGGPSNEQFF
CDR3 DNA: TGTGCCAGCAGCCAAGTGGGCCCGGGACTAGCGGGAGGGCCGTCAAATGAGCAGTTCTTC

J gene: TRBJ2-1
clone size: .
V gene: TRBV4-3
D gene: TRBD2
CDR3 protein: CASSQGGLREYEQFF
CDR3 DNA: TGCGCCAGCAGCCAAGGTGGCTTGCGGGAGTATGAGCAGTTCTTC

J gene: TRBJ2-1
clone size: .
V gene: TRBV7-2
D gene: .
CDR3 protein: CASSPRRLYNEQFF
CDR3 DNA: TGTGCCAGCAGCCCTCGTAGACTGTACAATGAGCAGTTCTTC

J gene: TRBJ2-2
clone size: .
V gene: TRBV2
D gene: .
CDR3 protein: CASRRGGTGELFF
CDR3 DNA: TGTGCCAGCAGACGGGGTGGGACCGGGGAGCTGTTTTTT

J gene: TRBJ1-2
clone size: .
V gene: TRBV7-2
D gene: TRBD1
CDR3 protein: CASSPSGGGYTF
CDR3 DNA: TGTGCCAGCAGCCCTTCAGGGGGGGGCTACACCTTC

J gene: TRBJ2-1
clone size: .
V gene: TRBV7-9
D gene: .
CDR3 protein: CASSLDQVAYEQFF
CDR3 DNA: TGTGCCAGCAGCTTAGATCAGGTAGCCTACGAGCAGTTCTTC

J gene: TRBJ2-5
clone size: few
V gene: TRBV9
D gene: .
CDR3 protein: CASSAEPKETQYF
CDR3 DNA: TGTGCCAGCAGCGCAGAGCCCAAAGAGACCCAGTATTTC

J gene: TRBJ2-7
clone size: .
V gene: TRBV4-1
D gene: .
CDR3 protein: CASSQDPRVYEQYF
CDR3 DNA: TGCGCCAGCAGCCAAGATCCCCGAGTCTACGAGCAGTACTTC

J gene: TRBJ2-2
clone size: .
V gene: TRBV11-2
D gene: .
CDR3 protein: CASSLNPTGELFF
CDR3 DNA: TGTGCCAGTAGCCTTAATCCTACCGGGGAGCTGTTTTTT

J gene: TRBJ2-6
clone size: few
V gene: TRBV4-3
D gene: TRBD1
CDR3 protein: CASSQETGAIYSGANVLTF
CDR3 DNA: TGCGCCAGCAGCCAAGAGACAGGGGCCATCTACTCTGGGGCCAACGTCCTGACTTTC

J gene: TRBJ2-7
clone size: .
V gene: TRBV20-1
D gene: .
CDR3 protein: CSAHSRTTVEQYF
CDR3 DNA: TGCAGTGCTCATAGCCGGACTACGGTCGAGCAGTACTTC

J gene: TRBJ2-5
clone size: .
V gene: TRBV20-1
D gene: .
CDR3 protein: CSADGGRQETQYF
CDR3 DNA: TGCAGTGCTGATGGGGGGAGGCAAGAGACCCAGTACTTC

J gene: TRBJ2-7
clone size: .
V gene: TRBV13
D gene: .
CDR3 protein: CASSLGGEGIYEQYF
CDR3 DNA: TGTGCCAGCAGCTTAGGGGGCGAGGGTATCTACGAGCAGTACTTC

J gene: TRBJ2-7
clone size: .
V gene: TRBV20-1
D gene: TRBD2
CDR3 protein: CSARRLAGGPQPYEQYF
CDR3 DNA: TGCAGTGCTAGGAGACTAGCGGGAGGGCCCCAACCCTACGAGCAGTACTTC

J gene: TRBJ2-5
clone size: .
V gene: TRBV20-1
D gene: TRBD1
CDR3 protein: CSATTWGQGFQETQYF
CDR3 DNA: TGCAGTGCTACTACCTGGGGACAGGGATTTCAAGAGACCCAGTACTTC

J gene: TRBJ2-7
clone size: .
V gene: TRBV7-2
D gene: .
CDR3 protein: CASSPGGVVTYEQYF
CDR3 DNA: TGTGCCAGCAGCCCCGGCGGGGTTGTTACCTACGAGCAGTACTTC

J gene: TRBJ2-2
clone size: .
V gene: TRBV11-2
D gene: .
CDR3 protein: CASSHGAGELFF
CDR3 DNA: TGTGCCAGCAGCCATGGTGCCGGGGAGCTGTTTTTT

J gene: TRBJ2-3
clone size: .
V gene: TRBV2
D gene: TRBD2
CDR3 protein: CASRGAGGWTDTQYF
CDR3 DNA: TGTGCCAGCAGGGGAGCGGGAGGTTGGACAGATACGCAGTATTTT

J gene: TRBJ1-2
clone size: few
V gene: TRBV29-1
D gene: TRBD1
CDR3 protein: CSVERAGGNYGYTF
CDR3 DNA: TGCAGCGTAGAGCGGGCAGGGGGCAACTATGGCTACACCTTC

J gene: TRBJ1-2
clone size: few
V gene: TRBV27
D gene: TRBD1
CDR3 protein: CASSTAGGDYGYTF
CDR3 DNA: TGTGCCAGCAGTACCGCAGGGGGCGACTATGGCTACACCTTC

J gene: TRBJ2-3
clone size: many
V gene: TRBV12-3/TRBV12-4
D gene: .
CDR3 protein: CASSFGVSGDTQYF
CDR3 DNA: TGTGCCAGCAGTTTCGGGGTGAGCGGAGATACGCAGTATTTT